The entry below describes one T cell receptor (beta chain). Antigen: not known. The CDR3 spans 16 residues. Germline trimming cut 3 bases from V and 1 base from J; bases unmatched to any gene: 3. The germline V gene encodes CDR1 SGHRS and CDR2 YFSETQ. The data belong to a study of cytomegalovirus exposure and HLA in healthy donors. Study outcomes and limitations: Previous analysis showed most TCR beta V segments were productive about 87% or about 30% of the time. Published work reported that the classifier diagnosed cytomegalovirus status with high specificity and sensitivity. Certain sequence variants were highly shared and formed a cluster, and this cluster was likely a sequencing artifact.

PCR used 60 Vbeta primers and 13 Jbeta primers. The assay was immunoSEQ multiplex PCR, and TCRdb's table has in-frame clones only and misses some. Of about 190,000 clones in the sample, 75% to 90% were seen once. The clonotype was recovered from a woman younger than 45 in good health and CMV-seronegative. Sequencing used PBMCs. The chain links TRBV5-1 to TRBJ2-3; TRBD2 aligns across 12 bases. CDR3 region: CASSSGLAGRTDTQYF. CDR3 nucleotide sequence: TGCGCCAGCAGCTCGGGACTAGCGGGTCGCACAGATACGCAGTATTTT.